Presented here are 6 T cell receptor beta chains from one specimen sequenced in a study of regulatory T cells in long-lasting Graves disease. Time point meaning: persistent/refractory GD, antithyroid drugs over 5 years with positive TRAb. Scientists built the TCR library using RNA that was extracted from PBMCs. The TCR beta library used iRepertoire HTBI primers with Arm-PCR amplification of CDR3. Each CDR3 protein gets one entry after TCRdb re-called the multiplex PCR reads with MiXCR. There are 400,000 to 500,000 distinct CDR3 sequences in the sample; around a fifth occur only once, and 13% to 15% lies in the top ten. The sequencing used peripheral blood mononuclear cells (PBMCs), collected when the disease was refractory, from a patient treated with antithyroid drugs. These receptors were collected from a female donor with Graves disease.

Points on this clonotype: Without the conserved terminal phenylalanine or tryptophan, this CDR3 likely stems from a read error. The gene calls are TRBV2 and TRBJ1-2; TRBD1 aligns across 9 bases. The CDR3 has 13 residues. Losses at the gene ends were 8 bases for V and 6 bases for J; bases not matched to a gene: 7. Germline V gene lookup returns CDR1 SNHLY and CDR2 FYNNEI. DNA of the CDR3: TGTGCCAGCGGGACAGGGTTCTTGGATGGCTACACCTCC. Protein product: CASGTGFLDGYTS.

There are many counts of this clonotype. V and J are TRBV2 and TRBJ2-2; 9 bases agree with TRBD1. Germline CDR1 reads SNHLY; CDR2 reads FYNNEI. The length of the CDR3 is 16 residues. With V trimmed by 8 bases and J by 6 bases, 13 bases remained unmatched. This chain's CDR3 is CASRHWDRELAGELFF. As DNA, the CDR3 is TGTGCCAGCCGCCACTGGGACAGGGAATTGGCCGGGGAGCTGTTTTTT.

This clonotype was detected a few times. The genes are TRBV14 and TRBJ2-7; 7 bases align to TRBD1. The CDR3 loop spans 15 amino acids. V shed 1 base, J shed 8 bases, and the junction held 11 bases outside the gene matches. The V gene's germline CDR1 is SGHDN and CDR2 FVKESK. In DNA, the CDR3 is TGTGCCAGCAGCCAAGGACGGGGACAGACCTTCCAGCAGTACTTC. Translating it yields CASSQGRGQTFQQYF.

This clonotype has a count of ten or more. The junction departs from germline at one end; a sequencing error may be responsible. This chain joins TRBV27 and TRBJ2-2, with D hard to call. The length of the CDR3 is 14 residues. The germline V gene encodes CDR1 MNHEY and CDR2 SMNVEV (reference sequence). This chain's CDR3 is CASSETVNTGELFF. The CDR3 DNA reads TGCGCCAGCAGTGAGACGGTGAACACCGGGGAGCTGTTTTTT.

This clonotype was seen more than once but under ten times. CDR3 protein: CASSPSFVSTGANVLTF. CDR3 DNA: TGTGCCAGCAGTCCCTCCTTTGTGTCGACTGGGGCCAACGTCCTGACTTTC. The gene calls are TRBV28 and TRBJ2-6; D remains ambiguous. Germline values: CDR1 MDHEN, CDR2 SYDVKM. The V gene lost 5 bases and the J gene lost 2 bases, with 16 bases spanning the gap. The CDR3 has 17 residues. Filled out from reference TRBV28 and TRBJ2-6, the complete variable domain reads DVKVTQSSRYLVKRTGEKVFLECVQDMDHENMFWYRQDPGLGLRLIYFSYDVKMKEKGDIPEGYSVSREKKERFSLILESASTNQTSMYLCASSPSFVSTGANVLTFGAGSRLTVL.

This clonotype has at least ten counts. The CDR3 spells CASSLEVGEQYF. In DNA form, the CDR3 reads TGTGCCAGCAGTTTGGAGGTCGGGGAGCAGTACTTC. V is TRBV12-3 or TRBV12-4 and J is TRBJ2-7; D perhaps matches TRBD2 (5 bases). V lost 3 bases and J 7 bases, leaving 10 bases between the germline ends. The CDR3 has 12 amino acids.